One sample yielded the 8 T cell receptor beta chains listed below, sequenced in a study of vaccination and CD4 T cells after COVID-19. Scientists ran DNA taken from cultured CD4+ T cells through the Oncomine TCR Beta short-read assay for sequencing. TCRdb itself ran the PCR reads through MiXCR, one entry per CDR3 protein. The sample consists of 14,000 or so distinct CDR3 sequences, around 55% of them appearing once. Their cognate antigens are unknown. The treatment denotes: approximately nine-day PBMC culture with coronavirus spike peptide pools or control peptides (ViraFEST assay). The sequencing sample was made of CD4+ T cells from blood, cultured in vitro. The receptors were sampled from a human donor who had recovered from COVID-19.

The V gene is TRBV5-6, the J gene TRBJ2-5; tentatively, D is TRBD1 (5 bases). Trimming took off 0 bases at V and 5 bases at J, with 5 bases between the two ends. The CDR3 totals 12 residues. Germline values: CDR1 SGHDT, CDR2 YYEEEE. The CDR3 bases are TGTGCCAGCAGCTTGGACAGGGAGACCCAGTACTTC. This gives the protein CASSLDRETQYF.

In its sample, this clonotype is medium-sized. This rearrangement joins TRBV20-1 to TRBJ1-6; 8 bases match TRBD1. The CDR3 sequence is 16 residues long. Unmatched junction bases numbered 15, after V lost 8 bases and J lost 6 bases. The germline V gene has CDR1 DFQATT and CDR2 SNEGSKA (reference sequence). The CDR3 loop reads CSLTGAAMVGNSPLHF. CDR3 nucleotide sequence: TGCAGTCTGACAGGGGCCGCAATGGTCGGTAATTCACCCCTCCACTTT.

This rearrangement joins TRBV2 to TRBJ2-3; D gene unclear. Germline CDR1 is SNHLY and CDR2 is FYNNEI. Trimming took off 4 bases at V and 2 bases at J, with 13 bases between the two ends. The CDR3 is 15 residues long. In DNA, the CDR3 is TGTGCCAGCAGTGTAACCAGCGTCTACACAGATACGCAGTATTTT. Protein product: CASSVTSVYTDTQYF. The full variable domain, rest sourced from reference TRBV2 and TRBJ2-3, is EPEVTQTPSHQVTQMGQEVILRCVPISNHLYFYWYRQILGQKVEFLVSFYNNEISEKSEIFDDQFSVERPDGSNFTLKIRSTKLEDSAMYFCASSVTSVYTDTQYFGPGTRLTVL.

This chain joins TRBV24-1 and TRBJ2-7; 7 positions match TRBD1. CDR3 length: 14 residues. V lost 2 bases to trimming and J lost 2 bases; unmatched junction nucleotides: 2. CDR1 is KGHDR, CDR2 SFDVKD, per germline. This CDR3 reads CATSDSGTAYEQYF. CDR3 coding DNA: TGTGCCACCAGTGATTCCGGGACAGCCTACGAGCAGTACTTC.

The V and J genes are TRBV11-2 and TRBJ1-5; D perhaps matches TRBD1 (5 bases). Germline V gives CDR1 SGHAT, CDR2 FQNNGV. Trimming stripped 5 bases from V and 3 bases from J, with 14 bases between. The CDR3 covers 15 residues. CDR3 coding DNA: TGTGCCAGCAGCCCGGGACGGGGTAACAATCAGCCCCAGCATTTT. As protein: CASSPGRGNNQPQHF.

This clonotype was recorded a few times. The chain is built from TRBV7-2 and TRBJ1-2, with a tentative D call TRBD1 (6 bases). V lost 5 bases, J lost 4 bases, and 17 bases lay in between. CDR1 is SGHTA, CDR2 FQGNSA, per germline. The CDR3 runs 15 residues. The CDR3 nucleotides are TGTGCCAGCAGCCCAAACAGGGACCTAGGCTATGGCTACACCTTC. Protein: CASSPNRDLGYGYTF. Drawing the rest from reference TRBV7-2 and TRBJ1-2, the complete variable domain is GAGVSQSPSNKVTEKGKDVELRCDPISGHTALYWYRQSLGQGLEFLIYFQGNSAPDKSGLPSDRFSAERTGGSVSTLTIQRTQQEDSAVYLCASSPNRDLGYGYTFGSGTRLTVV.

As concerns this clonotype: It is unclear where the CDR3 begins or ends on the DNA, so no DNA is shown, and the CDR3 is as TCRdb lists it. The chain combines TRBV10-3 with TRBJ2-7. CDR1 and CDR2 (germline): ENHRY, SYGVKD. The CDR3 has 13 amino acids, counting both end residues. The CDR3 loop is CASSYACSHEQYF.

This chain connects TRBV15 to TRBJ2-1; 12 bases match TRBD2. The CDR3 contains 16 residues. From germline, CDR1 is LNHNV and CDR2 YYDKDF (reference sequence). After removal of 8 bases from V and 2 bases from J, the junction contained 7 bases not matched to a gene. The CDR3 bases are TGTGCCACCTCGCCGTCTAGCGGGAGGGCCTACAATGAGCAGTTCTTC. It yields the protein CATSPSSGRAYNEQFF. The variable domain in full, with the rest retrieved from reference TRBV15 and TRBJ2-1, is DAMVIQNPRYQVTQFGKPVTLSCSQTLNHNVMYWYQQKSSQAPKLLFHYYDKDFNNEADTPDNFQSRRPNTSFCFLDIRSPGLGDTAMYLCATSPSSGRAYNEQFFGPGTRLTVL.